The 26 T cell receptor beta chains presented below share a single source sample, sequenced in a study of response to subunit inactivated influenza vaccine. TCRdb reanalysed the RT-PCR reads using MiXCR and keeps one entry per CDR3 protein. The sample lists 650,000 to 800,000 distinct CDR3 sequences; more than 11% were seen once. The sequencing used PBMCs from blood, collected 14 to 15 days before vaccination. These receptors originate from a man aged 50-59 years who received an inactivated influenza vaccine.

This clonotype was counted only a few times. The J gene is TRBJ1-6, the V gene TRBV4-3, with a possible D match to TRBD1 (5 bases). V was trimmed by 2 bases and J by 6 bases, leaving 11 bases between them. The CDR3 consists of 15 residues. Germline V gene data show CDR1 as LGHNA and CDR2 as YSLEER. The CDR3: CASSQSWGTNSPLHF. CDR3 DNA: TGCGCCAGCAGCCAAAGTTGGGGCACTAATTCACCCCTCCACTTT.

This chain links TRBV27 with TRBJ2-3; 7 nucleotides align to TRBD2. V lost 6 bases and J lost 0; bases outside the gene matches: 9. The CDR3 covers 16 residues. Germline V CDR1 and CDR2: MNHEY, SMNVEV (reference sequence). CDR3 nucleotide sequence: TGTGCCAGCAGAACACATTATAGCGGGAGCACAGATACGCAGTATTTT. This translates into CASRTHYSGSTDTQYF.

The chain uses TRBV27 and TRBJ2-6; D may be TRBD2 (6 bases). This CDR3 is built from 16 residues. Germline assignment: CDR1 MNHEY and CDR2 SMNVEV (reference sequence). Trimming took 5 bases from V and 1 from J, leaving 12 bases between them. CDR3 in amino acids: CASSNGGGSGANVLTF. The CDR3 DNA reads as TGTGCCAGCAGTAACGGGGGTGGGTCTGGGGCCAACGTCCTGACTTTC.

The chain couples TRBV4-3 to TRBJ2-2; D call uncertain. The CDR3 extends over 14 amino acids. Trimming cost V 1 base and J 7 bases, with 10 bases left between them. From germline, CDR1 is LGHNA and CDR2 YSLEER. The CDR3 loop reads CASSQVSIHGELFF. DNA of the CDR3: TGCGCCAGCAGCCAAGTCTCCATCCACGGGGAGCTGTTTTTT.

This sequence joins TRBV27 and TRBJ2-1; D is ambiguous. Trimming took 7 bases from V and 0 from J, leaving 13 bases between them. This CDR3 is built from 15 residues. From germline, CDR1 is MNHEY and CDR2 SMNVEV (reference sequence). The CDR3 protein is CASTLHRSSYNEQFF. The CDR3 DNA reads TGTGCCAGCACCTTACACCGGAGCTCCTACAATGAGCAGTTCTTC.

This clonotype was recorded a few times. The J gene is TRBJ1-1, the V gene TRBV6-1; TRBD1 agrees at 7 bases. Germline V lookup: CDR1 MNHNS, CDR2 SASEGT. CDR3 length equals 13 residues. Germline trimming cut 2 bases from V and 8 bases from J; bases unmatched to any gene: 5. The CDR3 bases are TGTGCCAGCAGTGAATTCTGGGACAGCGAAGCTTTCTTT. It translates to CASSEFWDSEAFF.

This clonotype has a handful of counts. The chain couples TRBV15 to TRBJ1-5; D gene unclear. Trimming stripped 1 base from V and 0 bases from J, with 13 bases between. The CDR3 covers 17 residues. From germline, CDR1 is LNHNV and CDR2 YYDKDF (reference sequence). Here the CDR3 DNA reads TGTGCCACCAGCAGAGGTATCACAAGTTATAGCAATCAGCCCCAGCATTTT. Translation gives CATSRGITSYSNQPQHF. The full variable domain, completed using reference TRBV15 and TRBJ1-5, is DAMVIQNPRYQVTQFGKPVTLSCSQTLNHNVMYWYQQKSSQAPKLLFHYYDKDFNNEADTPDNFQSRRPNTSFCFLDIRSPGLGDTAMYLCATSRGITSYSNQPQHFGDGTRLSIL.

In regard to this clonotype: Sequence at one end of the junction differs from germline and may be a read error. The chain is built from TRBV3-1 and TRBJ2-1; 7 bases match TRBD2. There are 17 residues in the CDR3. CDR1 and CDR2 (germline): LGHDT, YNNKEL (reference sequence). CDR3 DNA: TGTGCCTGCAGCCAAGATCAGTCGGGCTGGCGGGAGAATGAGCAGTTCTTC. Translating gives CACSQDQSGWRENEQFF.

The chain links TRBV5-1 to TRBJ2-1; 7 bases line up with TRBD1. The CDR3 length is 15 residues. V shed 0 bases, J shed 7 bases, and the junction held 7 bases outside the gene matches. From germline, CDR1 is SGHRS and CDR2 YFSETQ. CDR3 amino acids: CASSLGQGSRNEQFF. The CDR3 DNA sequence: TGCGCCAGCAGCTTGGGACAGGGATCTCGAAATGAGCAGTTCTTC. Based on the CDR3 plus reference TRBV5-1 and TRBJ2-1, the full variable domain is KAGVTQTPRYLIKTRGQQVTLSCSPISGHRSVSWYQQTPGQGLQFLFEYFSETQRNKGNFPGRFSGRQFSNSRSEMNVSTLELGDSALYLCASSLGQGSRNEQFFGPGTRLTVL.

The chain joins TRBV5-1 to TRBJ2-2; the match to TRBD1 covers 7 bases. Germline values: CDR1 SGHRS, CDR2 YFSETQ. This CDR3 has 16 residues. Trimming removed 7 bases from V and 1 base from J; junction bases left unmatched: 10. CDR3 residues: CASRQGTSGNTGELFF. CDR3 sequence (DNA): TGCGCCAGCCGACAGGGCACCTCGGGGAACACCGGGGAGCTGTTTTTT.

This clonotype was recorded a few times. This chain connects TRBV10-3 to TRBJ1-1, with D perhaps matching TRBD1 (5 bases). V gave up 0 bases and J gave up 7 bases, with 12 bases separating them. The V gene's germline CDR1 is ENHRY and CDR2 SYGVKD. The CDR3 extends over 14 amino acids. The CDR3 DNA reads TGTGCCATCAGTGAGTCGACGGGGCGGGGTGAAGCTTTCTTT. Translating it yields CAISESTGRGEAFF.

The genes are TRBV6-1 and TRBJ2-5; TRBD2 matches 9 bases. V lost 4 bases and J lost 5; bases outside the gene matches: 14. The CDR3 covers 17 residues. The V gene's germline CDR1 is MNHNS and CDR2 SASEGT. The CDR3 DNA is TGTGCCAGCAGTGTATTCACAGCTAGCGGGAAGGGTGAGACCCAGTACTTC. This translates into CASSVFTASGKGETQYF.

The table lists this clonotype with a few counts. The CDR3 here is CASSPSGYTTDTQYF. In DNA form, the CDR3 reads TGTGCCAGCAGCCCTAGCGGGTATACCACAGATACGCAGTATTTT. The V call is TRBV7-6, the J call TRBJ2-3; 8 bases agree with TRBD2. Losses at the gene ends were 5 bases for V and 2 bases for J; bases not matched to a gene: 6. CDR1 and CDR2 from the germline V gene are SGHVS and FNYEAQ. CDR3 length: 15 residues.

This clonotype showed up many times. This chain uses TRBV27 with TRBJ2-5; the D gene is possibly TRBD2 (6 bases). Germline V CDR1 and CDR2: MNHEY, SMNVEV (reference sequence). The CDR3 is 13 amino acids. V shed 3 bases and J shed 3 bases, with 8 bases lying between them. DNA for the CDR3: TGTGCCAGCAGTTTTCGGGGGAAAGAGACCCAGTACTTC. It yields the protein CASSFRGKETQYF.

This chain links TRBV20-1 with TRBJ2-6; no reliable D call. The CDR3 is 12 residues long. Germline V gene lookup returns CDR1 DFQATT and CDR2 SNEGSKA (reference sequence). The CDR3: CRPLSGANVLTF. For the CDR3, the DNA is TGCAGGCCCCTCTCTGGGGCCAACGTCCTGACTTTC.

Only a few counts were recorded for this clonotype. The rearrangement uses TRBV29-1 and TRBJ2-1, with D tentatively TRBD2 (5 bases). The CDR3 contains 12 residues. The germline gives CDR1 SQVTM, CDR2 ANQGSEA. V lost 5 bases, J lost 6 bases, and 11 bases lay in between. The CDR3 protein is CSVPRDLNEQFF. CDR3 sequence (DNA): TGCAGCGTTCCTCGGGATCTCAATGAGCAGTTCTTC.

The CDR3 protein is CSVRDFDEQYF. The CDR3 region has the DNA TGCAGCGTCCGGGACTTCGACGAGCAGTACTTC. The J gene is TRBJ2-7, the V gene TRBV29-1; tentative D call: TRBD2 (6 bases). The CDR3 spans 11 residues. Germline V CDR1 and CDR2: SQVTM, ANQGSEA. The ends were cut back, 6 bases at V and 5 bases at J, with 11 bases in the middle.

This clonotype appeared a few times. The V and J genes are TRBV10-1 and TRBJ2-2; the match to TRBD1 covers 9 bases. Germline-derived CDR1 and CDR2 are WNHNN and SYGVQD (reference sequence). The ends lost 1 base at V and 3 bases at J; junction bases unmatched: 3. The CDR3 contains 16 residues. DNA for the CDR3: TGCGCCAGCAGTGAGTTAGGACAGGGGTACACCGGGGAGCTGTTTTTT. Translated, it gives CASSELGQGYTGELFF.

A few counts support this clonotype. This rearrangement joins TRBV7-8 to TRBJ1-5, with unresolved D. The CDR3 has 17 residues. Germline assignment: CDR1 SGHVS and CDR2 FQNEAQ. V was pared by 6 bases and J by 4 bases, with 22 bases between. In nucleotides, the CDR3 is TGTGCCAGCAGTTCCACCCGCTGGCCAGCTCGTAATCAGCCCCAGCATTTT. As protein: CASSSTRWPARNQPQHF.

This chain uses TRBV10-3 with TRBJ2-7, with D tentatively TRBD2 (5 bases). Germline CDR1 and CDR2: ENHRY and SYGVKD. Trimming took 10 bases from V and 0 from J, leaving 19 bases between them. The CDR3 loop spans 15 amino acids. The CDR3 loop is CATWDPGISSYEQYF. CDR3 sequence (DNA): TGTGCCACCTGGGATCCGGGGATTAGCTCCTACGAGCAGTACTTC.

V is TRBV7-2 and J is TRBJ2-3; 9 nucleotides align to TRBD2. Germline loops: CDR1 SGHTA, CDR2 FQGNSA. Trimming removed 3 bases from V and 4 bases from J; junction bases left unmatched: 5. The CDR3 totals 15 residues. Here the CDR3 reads CASSLGGGAADTQYF. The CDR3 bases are TGTGCCAGCAGCTTGGGCGGGGGGGCCGCAGATACGCAGTATTTT.

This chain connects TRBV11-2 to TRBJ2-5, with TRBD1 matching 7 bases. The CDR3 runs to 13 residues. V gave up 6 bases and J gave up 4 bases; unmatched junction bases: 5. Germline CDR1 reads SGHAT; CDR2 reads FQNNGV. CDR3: CASRHAGGETQYF. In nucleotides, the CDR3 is TGTGCCAGCAGGCACGCAGGGGGAGAGACCCAGTACTTC.

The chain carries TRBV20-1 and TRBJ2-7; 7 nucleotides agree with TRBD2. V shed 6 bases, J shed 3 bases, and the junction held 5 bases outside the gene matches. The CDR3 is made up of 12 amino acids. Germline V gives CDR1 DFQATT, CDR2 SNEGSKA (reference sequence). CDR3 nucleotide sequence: TGCAGTGCCGCCCGGGGGGTCTACGAGCAGTACTTC. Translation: CSAARGVYEQYF.

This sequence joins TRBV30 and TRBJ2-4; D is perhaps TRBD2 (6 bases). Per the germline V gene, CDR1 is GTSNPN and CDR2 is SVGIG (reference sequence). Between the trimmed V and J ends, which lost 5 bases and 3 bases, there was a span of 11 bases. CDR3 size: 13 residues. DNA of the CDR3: TGTGCCTGGCGGGAGATGAGCAAAAACATTCAGTACTTC. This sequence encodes CAWREMSKNIQYF.

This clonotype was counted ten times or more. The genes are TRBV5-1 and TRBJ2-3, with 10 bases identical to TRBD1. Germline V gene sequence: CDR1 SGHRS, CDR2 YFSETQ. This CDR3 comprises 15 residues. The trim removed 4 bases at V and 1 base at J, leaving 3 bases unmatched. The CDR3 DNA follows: TGCGCCAGCAGCCAAGGGACAGGGGGCACAGATACGCAGTATTTT. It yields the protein CASSQGTGGTDTQYF.

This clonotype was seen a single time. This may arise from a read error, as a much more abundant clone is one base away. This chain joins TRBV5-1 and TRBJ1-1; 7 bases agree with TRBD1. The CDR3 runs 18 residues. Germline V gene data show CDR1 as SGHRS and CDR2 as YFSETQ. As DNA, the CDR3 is TGCGCCAGCAGCTTGCCACTTGGGACAGCTAAAGATAACACTAAAGCTTTCTTT. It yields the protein CASSLPLGTAKDNTKAFF.